Listed below are T cell receptor beta chains from one sample, sequenced in a study of beta chain features in type 1 diabetes. TCRdb keeps only in-frame clones here, not all; method: immunoSEQ multiplex PCR. Among some 360,000 clones, 8.5% to 10% were seen once, and the ten largest hold over 0.45%. Specimen: central memory CD4+ T cells from blood. Receptors were obtained from a man aged 30 to 39 with type 1 diabetes. Both conserved end residues are part of each CDR3. D genes are given only for firm matches. Not every row has a clone size; where given, it reads once, few, many or a size class.

cdr3_length | d_call | clone_size | j_call | v_call | cdr3_nt | cdr3_aa
15 | . | many | TRBJ1-3 | TRBV5-1 | TGCGCCAGCAGCTTGACCCCAGACCCTGGAAACACCATATATTTT | CASSLTPDPGNTIYF
19 | TRBD1 | . | TRBJ2-7 | TRBV7-3 | TGTGCCAGCAGCCCCAAGAGGGACAGCCGAATCTTTTGTTCCTACGAGCAGTACTTC | CASSPKRDSRIFCSYEQYF
14 | . | . | TRBJ2-1 | TRBV5-1 | TGCGCCAGCAGAGGCCTAGTCTCCTACAATGAGCAGTTCTTC | CASRGLVSYNEQFF
13 | . | many | TRBJ2-1 | TRBV7-2 | TGTGCCAGCAGCCCCGGGACCTACAATGAGCAGTTCTTC | CASSPGTYNEQFF
14 | . | . | TRBJ2-5 | TRBV6-5 | TGTGCCAGCAGTTCCGGGACCCCACCGTCGGCCCAGTACTTC | CASSSGTPPSAQYF
17 | TRBD1 | . | TRBJ2-6 | TRBV5-1 | TGCGCCAGCAGCTTAGGACAGGGTGGGCCTGGGGCCAACGTCCTGACTTTC | CASSLGQGGPGANVLTF
12 | . | . | TRBJ1-1 | TRBV6-5 | TGTGCCAGCAGTCTGGGCTACACTGAAGCTTTCTTT | CASSLGYTEAFF
13 | . | few | TRBJ2-2 | TRBV7-6 | TGTGCTAGCAGCGAACAGGGTCCCGGGGAGCTGTTTTTT | CASSEQGPGELFF
14 | . | many | TRBJ2-3 | TRBV19 | TGTGCCAGTAGTAGGGTGCCCCACGCGGATACGCAGTATTTT | CASSRVPHADTQYF
19 | TRBD2 | few | TRBJ2-1 | TRBV9 | TGTGCCAGCAGCGTAGCCCCACTCGGGACTGGACTAGCGGCGGGTGAGCAGTTCTTC | CASSVAPLGTGLAAGEQFF
14 | . | few | TRBJ1-4 | TRBV6-5 | TGTGCCAGCAGTTTGGTGGGGCGCAGTGAAAAACTGTTTTTT | CASSLVGRSEKLFF
16 | TRBD2 | . | TRBJ2-2 | TRBV27 | TGTGCCAGCAGTGTCCGACTAGCGGGAGACCGCGGGGAGCTGTTTTTT | CASSVRLAGDRGELFF
13 | . | many | TRBJ2-4 | TRBV15 | TGTGCCACCACACAGGGAGCCAAAAACATTCAGTACTTC | CATTQGAKNIQYF
16 | TRBD2 | few | TRBJ2-2 | TRBV10-1 | TGCGCCAGCAGCTCGGACCTTAGCGGGAGCACCGGGGAGCTGTTTTTT | CASSSDLSGSTGELFF
16 | . | . | TRBJ2-2 | TRBV6-5 | TGTGCCAGCAGTTACCGCTTGGGCCTGAACACCGGGGAGCTGTTTTTT | CASSYRLGLNTGELFF
12 | . | few | TRBJ1-5 | TRBV7-8 | TGTGCCAGCAGCTTAGGGAATCAGCCCCAGCATTTT | CASSLGNQPQHF
16 | TRBD2 | few | TRBJ2-5 | TRBV7-9 | TGTGCCAGCAGCTTTCGGGGCGGGAGGGCCTCGGAGACCCAGTACTTC | CASSFRGGRASETQYF
13 | . | many | TRBJ2-1 | TRBV10-3 | TGTGCCATCAGTCGGGAGAACGAAGATGAGCAGTTCTTC | CAISRENEDEQFF
12 | . | few | TRBJ2-1 | TRBV5-1 | TGCGCCAGCAGCTTGGAAGGCCCAGAGCAGTTCTTC | CASSLEGPEQFF
15 | . | . | TRBJ2-2 | TRBV7-3 | TGTGCCAGCAGCTTCGGGACGGCGAACACCGGGGAGCTGTTTTTT | CASSFGTANTGELFF
14 | . | . | TRBJ2-5 | TRBV5-1 | TGCGCCAGCAGCTTGTCCGGGGACGGAGAGACCCAGTACTTC | CASSLSGDGETQYF
16 | TRBD2 | few | TRBJ2-5 | TRBV7-9 | TGTGCCAGCAGACCAGCGGGAGACGGAAGGGAAGAGACCCAGTACTTC | CASRPAGDGREETQYF
16 | TRBD2 | few | TRBJ2-3 | TRBV7-6 | TGTGCCAGCAGCCTACTAGCGGGAGTGGAAACAGATACGCAGTATTTT | CASSLLAGVETDTQYF
15 | TRBD2 | few | TRBJ2-7 | TRBV11-2 | TGTGCCAGCAGTCCTAGCGGGATCCCCTCCTACGAGCAGTACTTC | CASSPSGIPSYEQYF
13 | . | few | TRBJ2-1 | TRBV11-2 | TGTGCCAGCAGCTGGGGTCGGTACAATGAGCAGTTCTTC | CASSWGRYNEQFF